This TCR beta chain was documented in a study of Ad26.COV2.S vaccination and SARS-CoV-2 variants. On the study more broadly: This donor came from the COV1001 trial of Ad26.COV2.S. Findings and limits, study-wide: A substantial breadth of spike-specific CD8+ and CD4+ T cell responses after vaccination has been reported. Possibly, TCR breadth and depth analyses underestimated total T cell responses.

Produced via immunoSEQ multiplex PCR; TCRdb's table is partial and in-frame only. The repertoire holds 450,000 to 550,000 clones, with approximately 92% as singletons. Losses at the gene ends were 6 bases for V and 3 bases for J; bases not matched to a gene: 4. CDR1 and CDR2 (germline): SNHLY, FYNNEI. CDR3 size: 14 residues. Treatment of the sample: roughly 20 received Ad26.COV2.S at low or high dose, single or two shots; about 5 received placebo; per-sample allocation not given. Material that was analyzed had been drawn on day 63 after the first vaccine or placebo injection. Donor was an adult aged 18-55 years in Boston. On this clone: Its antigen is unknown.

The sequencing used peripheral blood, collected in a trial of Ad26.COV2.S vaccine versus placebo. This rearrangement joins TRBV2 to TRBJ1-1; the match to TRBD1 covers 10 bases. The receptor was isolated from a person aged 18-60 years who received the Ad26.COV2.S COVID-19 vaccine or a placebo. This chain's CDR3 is CASRLGQGYTEAFF. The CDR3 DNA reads TGTGCCAGCAGACTGGGACAGGGGTACACTGAAGCTTTCTTT.